The 31 T cell receptor beta chains below all came from one sample that was sequenced in a study of neoadjuvant anti-PD-1 for oral cavity cancer. Repertoires were generated with immunoSEQ multiplex PCR, while TCRdb's copy carries only in-frame clones and drops some. The sample carries about 79,000 clones, about four fifths recorded once. The source was PBMCs, collected before nivolumab (anti-PD-1) treatment. These receptors originate from a person between 40 and 79 years old with oral cavity squamous cell carcinoma.

This clone has just a few counts. The chain employs TRBV19 and TRBJ2-3; D perhaps matches TRBD2 (5 bases). The CDR3 extends over 13 amino acids. The germline gives CDR1 LNHDA, CDR2 SQIVND (reference sequence). V dropped 3 bases and J dropped 7 bases, with 11 bases sitting between them. DNA for the CDR3: TGTGCCAGTAGTATGAGGGCGACTAATACGCAGTATTTT. This translates into CASSMRATNTQYF.

This clone was recorded only once. The chain carries TRBV5-4 and TRBJ1-1, with no clear D. Germline values: CDR1 SGHNT, CDR2 YYREEE (reference sequence). V shed 0 bases and J shed 1 base, with 4 bases lying between them. CDR3 size: 13 residues. CDR3 nucleotides: TGTGCCAGCAGCTTGGGAGAGAACACTGAAGCTTTCTTT. Its translation: CASSLGENTEAFF.

The chain joins TRBV19 to TRBJ1-5; tentative D call: TRBD1 (5 bases). This CDR3 region has 14 residues. CDR1 and CDR2 from the germline V gene are LNHDA and SQIVND (reference sequence). The ends were cut back, 10 bases at V and 9 bases at J, with 22 bases in the middle. The CDR3 spells CANSPQAPYRPQHF. The CDR3 DNA reads as TGTGCCAACTCCCCACAGGCCCCTTATCGGCCCCAGCATTTT.

This sequence joins TRBV5-4 and TRBJ2-1, with 8 bases identical to TRBD2. This CDR3 is 12 amino acids long. CDR1 is SGHNT, CDR2 YYREEE, per germline (reference sequence). Unmatched junction bases numbered 2, after V lost 3 bases and J lost 9 bases. Written as DNA, the CDR3 is TGTGCCAGCAGCTCCGGGGGGGGTGAGCAGTTCTTC. Translated, it gives CASSSGGGEQFF.

This clone appeared a few times. The chain joins TRBV20-1 to TRBJ2-1, with D hard to call. Looked up from germline, CDR1 is DFQATT and CDR2 is SNEGSKA (reference sequence). This CDR3 has 11 residues. The V end was cut by 7 bases, the J end by 7 bases, with 11 bases between. CDR3 bases: TGCAGTGTAGAAAGGGCGAATGAGCAGTTCTTC. Protein sequence: CSVERANEQFF.

The chain is built from TRBV29-1 and TRBJ1-1, with D possibly matching TRBD1 (5 bases). The CDR3 length is 15 residues. The V end was cut by 4 bases, the J end by 0 bases, with 15 bases between. The germline gives CDR1 SQVTM, CDR2 ANQGSEA. The CDR3 sequence: CSVGKLGTVNTEAFF. Here the CDR3 DNA reads TGCAGCGTTGGGAAATTAGGGACTGTGAACACTGAAGCTTTCTTT. Filled out from reference TRBV29-1 and TRBJ1-1, the complete variable domain reads SAVISQKPSRDICQRGTSLTIQCQVDSQVTMMFWYRQQPGQSLTLIATANQGSEATYESGFVIDKFPISRPNLTFSTLTVSNMSPEDSSIYLCSVGKLGTVNTEAFFGQGTRLTVV.

The V and J genes are TRBV7-8 and TRBJ1-3; 8 nucleotides line up with TRBD1. The CDR3 has 14 residues. Trimming took 5 bases from V and 7 from J; bases not matched to a gene: 7. Per germline, CDR1 SGHVS and CDR2 FQNEAQ. CDR3 nucleotide sequence: TGTGCCAGCAGCCCCGGACAGGGAATGAACACCATATATTTT. Translated: CASSPGQGMNTIYF.

The chain joins TRBV11-1 to TRBJ2-1, with D unresolved. V was cut by 5 bases and J by 8 bases, with 19 bases left in between. CDR1 is SGHAT, CDR2 FQDESV, per germline (reference sequence). This CDR3 contains 15 residues. Here the CDR3 reads CASSPNLGSGDEQFF. CDR3 in DNA: TGTGCCAGCAGCCCCAATCTTGGTTCGGGCGATGAGCAGTTCTTC. The complete variable domain, with remaining parts taken from reference TRBV11-1 and TRBJ2-1, reads EAEVAQSPRYKITEKSQAVAFWCDPISGHATLYWYRQILGQGPELLVQFQDESVVDDSQLPKDRFSAERLKGVDSTLKIQPAELGDSAMYLCASSPNLGSGDEQFFGPGTRLTVL.

V is TRBV10-1 and J is TRBJ1-3; D remains ambiguous. Between the trimmed V and J ends, which lost 0 bases and 4 bases, there was a span of 10 bases. This CDR3 contains 15 residues. Germline lookup yields CDR1 WNHNN and CDR2 SYGVQD (reference sequence). The CDR3 sequence: CASSESLGRGNTIYF. CDR3 coding DNA: TGCGCCAGCAGTGAGTCTCTGGGGAGAGGAAACACCATATATTTT.

This clone was counted a few times. The chain combines TRBV5-4 with TRBJ2-5, with D perhaps TRBD1 (6 bases). CDR1 is SGHNT, CDR2 YYREEE, per germline (reference sequence). CDR3 size: 15 residues. The V gene lost 6 bases and the J gene lost 1 base, with 16 bases spanning the gap. Here the CDR3 reads CASTLTGHLQETQYF. The CDR3 DNA sequence: TGTGCCAGCACCCTGACAGGACATCTCCAAGAGACCCAGTACTTC.

The chain is built from TRBV2 and TRBJ2-7; TRBD2 matches at 11 bases. J lost 6 bases, V lost 10 bases, and 14 bases had no gene match. The V gene's germline CDR1 is SNHLY and CDR2 FYNNEI. This CDR3 has 15 amino acids. The CDR3 here is CATRRSGLAVAEQYF. CDR3 nucleotide sequence: TGTGCCACCCGTCGGTCGGGACTAGCGGTCGCCGAGCAGTACTTC.

The chain has TRBV19 and TRBJ2-3, with 12 positions matching TRBD2. Germline CDR1 is LNHDA and CDR2 is SQIVND (reference sequence). V was pared by 4 bases and J by 6 bases, with 2 bases of the junction left unmatched. The CDR3 totals 14 residues. CDR3 nucleotide sequence: TGTGCCAGTAGTACTAGCGGGGGGGCGGATACGCAGTATTTT. Its protein is CASSTSGGADTQYF.

The genes are TRBV15 and TRBJ2-3; TRBD1 agrees at 9 bases. After removal of 0 bases from V and 8 bases from J, the junction contained 12 bases not matched to a gene. Germline CDR1 reads LNHNV; CDR2 reads YYDKDF (reference sequence). The CDR3 spans 17 residues. Written as DNA, the CDR3 is TGTGCCACCAGCAGAGATCTGGGGACAGGGACGCTAGGTACGCAGTATTTT. The encoded protein is CATSRDLGTGTLGTQYF.

V is TRBV27 and J is TRBJ1-2; 7 bases are a match to TRBD1. From germline, CDR1 is MNHEY and CDR2 SMNVEV (reference sequence). The trim removed 3 bases at V and 2 bases at J, leaving 3 bases unmatched. The CDR3 totals 14 residues. The CDR3 spells CASSFDRENYGYTF. The CDR3 region has the DNA TGTGCCAGCAGTTTCGACAGGGAGAACTATGGCTACACCTTC.

The chain recombines TRBV9 with TRBJ2-7; TRBD2 matches at 12 bases. CDR1 and CDR2 from the germline V gene are SGDLS and YYNGEE. The CDR3 is made up of 14 amino acids. V was pared by 3 bases and J by 4 bases, with 2 bases of the junction left unmatched. The CDR3 bases are TGTGCCAGCAGCGCCGGGACTAGCGGGTACGAGCAGTACTTC. Protein product: CASSAGTSGYEQYF.

This chain links TRBV7-9 with TRBJ1-5; D not resolved. Looked up from germline, CDR1 is SEHNR and CDR2 is FQNEAQ (reference sequence). V lost 4 bases to trimming and J lost 2 bases, with 9 bases between them. This CDR3 is built from 14 residues. CDR3 protein: CASSSEAGNQPQHF. Here the CDR3 DNA reads TGTGCCAGCAGCTCGGAGGCAGGCAATCAGCCCCAGCATTTT.

The chain couples TRBV28 to TRBJ2-7; D remains ambiguous. The CDR3 is 12 residues long. V gave up 10 bases and J gave up 4 bases, with 14 bases separating them. The germline CDR1 and CDR2 sequences are MDHEN and SYDVKM. CDR3 nucleotide sequence: TGTGCCACCAACCCTGGGGTTTACGAGCAGTACTTC. It specifies CATNPGVYEQYF.

The chain carries TRBV2 and TRBJ2-3; D remains ambiguous. V gave up 11 bases and J gave up 2 bases, with 14 bases separating them. CDR3 length equals 13 residues. Germline CDR1 and CDR2: SNHLY and FYNNEI. The chain's CDR3 is CALVSGITDTQYF. CDR3 sequence (DNA): TGTGCCCTAGTCAGTGGGATCACAGATACGCAGTATTTT.

The chain is built from TRBV30 and TRBJ2-5; a weak D match, TRBD2 (6 bases). This CDR3 has 14 amino acids. V lost 0 bases to trimming and J lost 7 bases, with 15 bases between them. The V gene's germline CDR1 is GTSNPN and CDR2 SVGIG (reference sequence). The CDR3 reads CAWSVFGREGTQYF. The DNA of the CDR3 is TGTGCCTGGAGTGTTTTCGGGAGAGAGGGGACCCAGTACTTC.

With regard to this clone: Additional DNA sequences in this sample encode the identical CDR3. The chain joins TRBV5-6 to TRBJ1-1; possible D gene TRBD1, 5 bases. CDR1 is SGHDT and CDR2 is YYEEEE in the germline V gene. V was clipped by 2 bases and J by 1 base, with 9 bases between them. This CDR3 spans 14 amino acids. As DNA, the CDR3 is TGTGCCAGCAGCTTCGTGGGGCAGAACACTGAAGCTTTCTTT. It is translated as CASSFVGQNTEAFF. The variable domain in full, with the rest retrieved from reference TRBV5-6 and TRBJ1-1, is DAGVTQSPTHLIKTRGQQVTLRCSPKSGHDTVSWYQQALGQGPQFIFQYYEEEERQRGNFPDRFSGHQFPNYSSELNVNALLLGDSALYLCASSFVGQNTEAFFGQGTRLTVV.

This chain joins TRBV30 and TRBJ2-7; no reliable D call. Trimming cost V 1 base and J 2 bases, with 6 bases left between them. Germline lookup yields CDR1 GTSNPN and CDR2 SVGIG (reference sequence). The CDR3 totals 12 residues. CDR3 residues: CAWSGDAYEQYF. The CDR3 coding sequence is TGTGCCTGGAGTGGGGATGCCTACGAGCAGTACTTC.

The gene calls are TRBV4-1 and TRBJ1-6; no reliable D call. V lost 5 bases, J lost 7 bases, and 12 bases lay in between. Looked up from germline, CDR1 is MGHRA and CDR2 is YSYEKL. The CDR3 runs to 14 residues. This CDR3 is CASSTLRANSPLHF. In DNA form, the CDR3 reads TGCGCCAGCAGCACCCTTAGGGCCAATTCACCCCTCCACTTT.

V is TRBV5-1 and J is TRBJ2-5; D remains ambiguous. V was cut by 5 bases and J by 1 base, with 3 bases left in between. The CDR3 sequence is 11 residues long. CDR1 SGHRS and CDR2 YFSETQ come from the germline V gene. The chain's CDR3 is CASRSQETQYF. Here the CDR3 DNA reads TGCGCCAGCAGGTCCCAAGAGACCCAGTACTTC. Full variable domain (missing parts from reference TRBV5-1 and TRBJ2-5): KAGVTQTPRYLIKTRGQQVTLSCSPISGHRSVSWYQQTPGQGLQFLFEYFSETQRNKGNFPGRFSGRQFSNSRSEMNVSTLELGDSALYLCASRSQETQYFGPGTRLLVL.

This chain uses TRBV19 with TRBJ2-6; the D gene is possibly TRBD1 (5 bases). The CDR3 has 15 residues. In germline, CDR1 is LNHDA, CDR2 SQIVND (reference sequence). Trimming shortened V by 1 base and J by 1 base, and 5 bases separated the two germline ends. The CDR3 DNA follows: TGTGCCAGTAGTATAGCAGGGTCTGGGGCCAACGTCCTGACTTTC. Protein: CASSIAGSGANVLTF.

The chain joins TRBV10-2 to TRBJ2-6; 7 nucleotides line up with TRBD1. The V and J ends lost 5 bases and 0 bases, in that order; junction bases with no gene match: 4. The CDR3 runs to 16 residues. From germline, CDR1 is WSHSY and CDR2 SAAADI. The CDR3: CASSYTGVSGANVLTF. The CDR3 DNA reads TGCGCCAGCAGTTATACAGGGGTCTCTGGGGCCAACGTCCTGACTTTC.

V is TRBV27 and J is TRBJ1-4; TRBD1 agrees at 8 bases. The CDR3 extends over 14 amino acids. The germline gives CDR1 MNHEY, CDR2 SMNVEV (reference sequence). The trim removed 7 bases at V and 7 bases at J, leaving 8 bases unmatched. DNA for the CDR3: TGTGCCAGCACCCGGGCAGGGGGCTTTGAAAAACTGTTTTTT. Its translation: CASTRAGGFEKLFF.

The V call is TRBV28, the J call TRBJ2-2; D is possibly TRBD1 (6 bases). Germline CDR1 and CDR2: MDHEN and SYDVKM. The length of the CDR3 is 15 residues. Trimming took 3 bases from V and 3 from J, leaving 11 bases between them. The CDR3 region has the DNA TGTGCCAGCAGTTTCGCAGGGGCCCACACCGGGGAGCTGTTTTTT. It encodes CASSFAGAHTGELFF.

V gene TRBV6-5 combines with J gene TRBJ2-3, with a tentative D call TRBD2 (6 bases). Germline loops: CDR1 MNHEY, CDR2 SVGAGI. Trimming left V 6 bases short and J 2 bases short, with 9 bases between. The CDR3 has 13 amino acids. Here the CDR3 DNA reads TGTGCCAGCAGGCGGGACCTCACAGATACGCAGTATTTT. It codes for CASRRDLTDTQYF.

The chain recombines TRBV29-1 with TRBJ1-2; 7 bases agree with TRBD1. The CDR3 spans 12 residues. Germline V gene data show CDR1 as SQVTM and CDR2 as ANQGSEA. The V and J ends lost 2 bases and 8 bases, in that order; junction bases with no gene match: 5. The CDR3 DNA sequence: TGCAGCGTTGAAAAGGGGGCAAGGGGCTACACCTTC. This translates into CSVEKGARGYTF.

This chain uses TRBV2 with TRBJ2-2; D gene unclear. Germline lookup yields CDR1 SNHLY and CDR2 FYNNEI. Between the trimmed V and J ends, which lost 6 bases and 5 bases, there was a span of 13 bases. The CDR3 has 14 residues. CDR3 region: CASRSRQATGELFF. The CDR3 bases are TGTGCCAGCAGGTCGAGGCAGGCTACCGGGGAGCTGTTTTTT.

The V and J genes are TRBV10-3 and TRBJ1-2; tentative D call: TRBD1 (6 bases). This CDR3 spans 15 amino acids. Trimming cost V 3 bases and J 2 bases, with 13 bases left between them. Germline values: CDR1 ENHRY, CDR2 SYGVKD. As DNA, the CDR3 is TGTGCCATCAGTGAAGGCCAGGGGAGGAACTATGGCTACACCTTC. This encodes CAISEGQGRNYGYTF.